Listed below are T cell receptor beta chains from one sample, sequenced in a study of shared clonotypes between healthy human individuals. Only in-frame clones appear in the TCRdb table, and some are missing; sequencing was by immunoSEQ multiplex PCR. There are 950,000 to 1,200,000 clones in the sample; 77% occur only once, and approximately 0.9% lies in the top ten. Sequences were obtained from memory CD4+ T cells from PBMCs. These receptor sequences come from a man in his late teens or twenties in good health. Some clones in this sample may be carry-over from other donors' samples. Each CDR3 is given with its conserved first and last residue.

j_call | v_call | cdr3_aa
TRBJ2-4 | TRBV6-6 | CASSSPDRVKNIQYF
TRBJ2-1 | TRBV7-3 | CASSFLAGVSNEQFF
TRBJ2-7 | TRBV28 | CASSRLGLYEQYF
TRBJ1-1 | TRBV7-9 | CASSLGGWRPEAFF
TRBJ2-1 | TRBV5-6 | CASSVSARNEQFF
TRBJ2-1 | TRBV28 | CASSPLMVSNEQFF
TRBJ1-5 | TRBV7-8 | CASSFSGSNQPQHF
TRBJ1-2 | TRBV9 | CASSPLVAGTYGYTF
TRBJ1-4 | TRBV2 | CASREDRGGEKLFF
TRBJ1-1 | TRBV29-1 | CSAIRGREGTEAFF
TRBJ2-1 | TRBV7-2 | CASSLVATRTYNGQFF
TRBJ1-3 | TRBV5-4 | CASSLAGTAGNTIYF
TRBJ1-1 | TRBV5-1 | CASTPGGGYTEAFF
TRBJ1-5 | TRBV7-2 | CASSSIPWYQGNQPQHF
TRBJ1-2 | TRBV6-5 | CASSPTGNYGYTF
TRBJ2-3 | TRBV6-6 | CASSYLQVTDTQYF
TRBJ1-1 | TRBV7-9 | CASSDQGNTEAFF
TRBJ2-2 | TRBV10-1 | CASSGLAEGGELFF
TRBJ2-5 | TRBV7-9 | CASSFAAGGQETQYF
TRBJ2-5 | TRBV18 | CASSPQGPGNSRETQYF
TRBJ2-3 | TRBV20-1 | CSARERDTQYF
TRBJ1-5 | TRBV7-2 | CASSSAVGFGSQPQHF
TRBJ2-6 | TRBV19 | CASSSPQGRRNSGANVLTF
TRBJ1-1 | TRBV30 | CAWGEQGITGAFF
TRBJ2-7 | TRBV5-1 | CASSLEGQLYEQYF
TRBJ1-2 | TRBV9 | CASSPRALPYYYGYTF
TRBJ2-3 | TRBV9 | CASSHPGVDTQYF
TRBJ1-4 | TRBV28 | CASSEQGAREKLFF
TRBJ1-1 | TRBV2 | CASSEEGGGDTEAFF
TRBJ1-2 | TRBV25-1 | CASSPQGATGRYGYTF
TRBJ1-2 | TRBV6-6 | CASSVADGHQYGYTF
TRBJ2-3 | TRBV7-7 | CASSLGGRVTDTQYF
TRBJ2-7 | TRBV5-1 | CASSPAAGGPYEQYF
TRBJ2-5 | TRBV10-3 | CAISDTWAAVAQYF
TRBJ1-2 | TRBV6-5 | CASSYQGGVYF
TRBJ2-5 | TRBV9 | CASSPRGGLQETQYF
TRBJ1-3 | TRBV6-1 | CASSVLGRSSGNTIYF
TRBJ2-5 | TRBV5-1 | CASSSSGLAGSGETQYF
TRBJ2-3 | TRBV5-4 | CASSSPTRGQGTDTQYF
TRBJ1-1 | TRBV30 | CAWRRQGINTEAFF
TRBJ1-1 | TRBV5-1 | CASTVRGWDTEAFF
TRBJ2-6 | TRBV15 | CATSRDWTAKGGANVLTF
TRBJ2-7 | TRBV28 | CASSLAGQGWEQYF
TRBJ1-2 | TRBV19 | CASSPRTVYGYTF
TRBJ2-1 | TRBV30 | CAWDFSGAYNEQFF
TRBJ1-3 | TRBV18 | CASSPLLRAPSGNTIYF
TRBJ2-2 | TRBV30 | CAWTGGRVGELFF
TRBJ1-1 | TRBV5-1 | CASSLASNTEAFF
TRBJ2-1 | TRBV11-1 | CASSLRWREGYNEQFF
TRBJ2-3 | TRBV28 | CASSKSGLAGTDTQYF
TRBJ2-5 | TRBV6-1 | CASSQRQGARETQYF
TRBJ1-4 | TRBV5-1 | CASSLVAGSANEKLFF
TRBJ2-7 | TRBV28 | CASRGTSGTYEQYF
TRBJ2-7 | TRBV10-3 | CAISVDPQYREQYF